Following are 32 T cell receptor beta chains from one sample sequenced in a study of cytomegalovirus exposure and HLA in healthy donors. Sequenced by immunoSEQ multiplex PCR; TCRdb stores in-frame clones only, minus some. This sample carries 150,000 to 200,000 clones, roughly nine tenths of them seen once, and the ten largest clones take approximately 10%. Sequenced material: PBMCs. The receptors here all came from a woman aged 18-29 years in good health and CMV-seropositive.

The chain joins TRBV10-2 to TRBJ2-1; 12 bases match TRBD2. V lost 6 bases and J lost 4; bases outside the gene matches: 1. CDR3 length: 14 residues. CDR1 WSHSY and CDR2 SAAADI come from the germline V gene. Here the CDR3 DNA reads TGCGCCAGCAGACTAGCGGGAGGTTACAATGAGCAGTTCTTC. Encoded protein: CASRLAGGYNEQFF.

The chain links TRBV14 to TRBJ2-7, with TRBD2 matching 8 bases. V lost 0 bases, J lost 2 bases, and 12 bases stayed unmatched. The CDR3 extends over 18 amino acids. Looked up from germline, CDR1 is SGHDN and CDR2 is FVKESK. The CDR3 DNA follows: TGTGCCAGCAGCCAAGAAGCGTCTAGCGGGTGGTATACCTACGAGCAGTACTTC. Encoded protein: CASSQEASSGWYTYEQYF.

As regards this clone: An end of the junction differs from the germline gene, which may be a read error. The chain links TRBV7-8 to TRBJ2-1; TRBD2 is a possible D gene (6 bases). Germline values: CDR1 SGHVS, CDR2 FQNEAQ. The CDR3 runs 16 residues. The CDR3 reads CASSLGDWDSNNEQFF. CDR3 nucleotide sequence: TGTGCCAGCAGCCTAGGGGACTGGGACTCCAACAATGAGCAGTTCTTC.

The gene calls are TRBV28 and TRBJ1-2, with 7 bases aligning to TRBD1. Germline CDR1 MDHEN, CDR2 SYDVKM. The length of the CDR3 is 13 residues. Germline trimming cut 6 bases from V and 8 bases from J; bases unmatched to any gene: 9. CDR3 in DNA: TGTGCCAGCAGCCAAACAGGGGCCTTAGGCTACACCTTC. As protein: CASSQTGALGYTF.

The rearrangement uses TRBV6-1 and TRBJ1-4; D is undetermined. This CDR3 is 15 amino acids long. V was shortened by 2 bases and J by 0 bases, with 7 bases between the two germline ends. Germline values: CDR1 MNHNS, CDR2 SASEGT. CDR3 nucleotides: TGTGCCAGCAGTGAATGGGGAGCAACTAATGAAAAACTGTTTTTT. Translation: CASSEWGATNEKLFF.

V usage is TRBV4-2 and J usage is TRBJ2-2; TRBD2 matches at 8 bases. The germline V gene encodes CDR1 LGHNA and CDR2 YNFKEQ. The CDR3 has 16 residues. V was pared by 1 base and J by 3 bases, with 4 bases of the junction left unmatched. The chain's CDR3 is CASSQAQAGDTGELFF. As DNA, the CDR3 is TGTGCCAGCAGCCAAGCACAAGCGGGAGACACCGGGGAGCTGTTTTTT.

Details on this clone: Germline and junction disagree at one end, which may indicate a read error. The chain links TRBV15 to TRBJ1-3; D remains unclear. Germline V CDR1 and CDR2: LNHNV, YYDKDF (reference sequence). The CDR3 loop spans 12 amino acids. The CDR3 protein is CATEAVGDTIYF. The CDR3 nucleotides are TGTGCCACCGAGGCGGTTGGAGACACCATATATTTT.

This clone was seen just once. V usage is TRBV7-9 and J usage is TRBJ1-1; 11 bases align to TRBD1. Losses at the gene ends were 5 bases for V and 5 bases for J; bases not matched to a gene: 4. Germline V gene data show CDR1 as SEHNR and CDR2 as FQNEAQ (reference sequence). This CDR3 is built from 14 residues. The CDR3 DNA reads as TGTGCCAGCAGCCCGGGGACAGGGGGAACTGAAGCTTTCTTT. Translated, it gives CASSPGTGGTEAFF.

The sample holds one count of this clone. The gene calls are TRBV6-1 and TRBJ2-1; D is unresolved. The length of the CDR3 is 13 residues. Trimming left V 4 bases short and J 4 bases short, with 8 bases between. The germline V gene has CDR1 MNHNS and CDR2 SASEGT. CDR3 protein: CASSGTDYNEQFF. CDR3 nucleotides: TGTGCCAGCAGTGGAACAGATTACAATGAGCAGTTCTTC.

The J gene is TRBJ1-5, the V gene TRBV9, with a possible D match to TRBD1 (6 bases). The V end lost 5 bases, the J end lost 2 bases, and 8 bases lay between the germline ends. Germline V gene lookup returns CDR1 SGDLS and CDR2 YYNGEE. There are 13 residues in the CDR3. For the CDR3, the DNA is TGTGCCAGCAGAGGGGGGGGCAATCAGCCCCAGCATTTT. Translating gives CASRGGGNQPQHF. Supplemented by reference TRBV9 and TRBJ1-5, the full variable domain reads DSGVTQTPKHLITATGQRVTLRCSPRSGDLSVYWYQQSLDQGLQFLIQYYNGEERAKGNILERFSAQQFPDLHSELNLSSLELGDSALYFCASRGGGNQPQHFGDGTRLSIL.

The chain joins TRBV21-1 to TRBJ2-6; the table assigns TRBD1, which was not confirmed against the DNA. TRBV21-1 is shown as a pseudogene. The CDR3 loop spans 16 amino acids. The CDR3 is CASSRTGKSGANVLTF. CDR3 DNA sequence: TGTGCCAGCAGCAGGACAGGGAAATCTGGGGCCAACGTCCTGACTTTC.

J is TRBJ1-1 and V is TRBV19, with D perhaps matching TRBD1 (6 bases). Trimming left V 7 bases short and J 0 bases short, with 9 bases between. Germline-derived CDR1 and CDR2 are LNHDA and SQIVND (reference sequence). This CDR3 region has 13 residues. CDR3 loop: CASTDRVNTEAFF. The DNA of the CDR3 is TGTGCCAGTACGGACAGAGTGAACACTGAAGCTTTCTTT.

V gene TRBV7-2 combines with J gene TRBJ2-1, with D possibly being TRBD2 (6 bases). The CDR3 covers 16 residues. Germline CDR1 reads SGHTA; CDR2 reads FQGNSA. V lost 5 bases and J 2 bases, leaving 16 bases between the germline ends. CDR3 protein: CASSLEGRGAYNEQFF. The CDR3, as DNA: TGTGCCAGCAGCCTGGAGGGGCGGGGAGCCTACAATGAGCAGTTCTTC.

This clone has a handful of counts. The chain links TRBV7-9 to TRBJ1-2, with a tentative D call TRBD1 (6 bases). The V end was cut by 1 base, the J end by 4 bases, with 7 bases between. From germline, CDR1 is SEHNR and CDR2 FQNEAQ (reference sequence). This CDR3 is 13 amino acids long. The CDR3 region has the DNA TGTGCCAGCAGCTTAGGGACAGCCTATGGCTACACCTTC. It codes for CASSLGTAYGYTF.

The V and J genes are TRBV11-2 and TRBJ2-5; 13 bases align to TRBD2. V was pared by 4 bases and J by 5 bases, with 7 bases of the junction left unmatched. Germline V gene data show CDR1 as SGHAT and CDR2 as FQNNGV. This CDR3 contains 16 residues. This CDR3 reads CASSSGLAGAWETQYF. CDR3 coding DNA: TGTGCCAGCAGCTCAGGACTAGCGGGAGCTTGGGAGACCCAGTACTTC. The full variable domain, with the rest looked up from reference TRBV11-2 and TRBJ2-5, is EAGVAQSPRYKIIEKRQSVAFWCNPISGHATLYWYQQILGQGPKLLIQFQNNGVVDDSQLPKDRFSAERLKGVDSTLKIQPAKLEDSAVYLCASSSGLAGAWETQYFGPGTRLLVL.

Concerning this clone: A read error may produce the germline difference seen at one junction end. The gene calls are TRBV7-7 and TRBJ2-2; no reliable D call. This CDR3 contains 14 residues. Germline lookup yields CDR1 SSHAT and CDR2 FNYEAQ (reference sequence). For the CDR3, the DNA is TGTGCTAGCAGCTTAACCTACGGTTCCGGGGAGCTGTTTTTT. This codes for CASSLTYGSGELFF.

V is TRBV21-1 and J is TRBJ1-3. TRBV21-1 is a pseudogene locus. The CDR3 sequence is 14 residues long. The DNA for the CDR3 is TGTGCCAGCAGCAAAGGCCCGGGTTGGGACACCATATATTTT. It yields the protein CASSKGPGWDTIYF.

This rearrangement joins TRBV4-1 to TRBJ2-6; possibly TRBD1 for D (5 bases). This CDR3 has 16 amino acids. Germline CDR1 reads MGHRA; CDR2 reads YSYEKL. V was trimmed by 6 bases and J by 1 base, leaving 13 bases between them. The CDR3 coding sequence is TGCGCCAGCAGTAGGGGCGTATTTTCTGGGGCCAACGTCCTGACTTTC. Protein: CASSRGVFSGANVLTF.

V and J are TRBV27 and TRBJ2-1; D is perhaps TRBD1 (5 bases). Germline CDR1 reads MNHEY; CDR2 reads SMNVEV (reference sequence). This CDR3 spans 13 amino acids. Deletions cut 6 bases from V and 7 bases from J, with 13 bases between. Here the CDR3 DNA reads TGTGCCAGCAGATCTGGGCCAGGGAATGAGCAGTTCTTC. Translated, it gives CASRSGPGNEQFF.

The V gene is TRBV7-2, the J gene TRBJ2-7, with TRBD2 matching 12 bases. Germline CDR1 SGHTA, CDR2 FQGNSA. This CDR3 has 14 amino acids. The CDR3 DNA reads as TGTGCGAAAGAGACTAGCGGGGGTCCCTACGAGCAGTACTTC. This encodes CAKETSGGPYEQYF.

V is TRBV14 and J is TRBJ1-2; D is undetermined. Germline loops: CDR1 SGHDN, CDR2 FVKESK. V shed 0 bases and J shed 6 bases, with 17 bases lying between them. The CDR3 is 16 amino acids. CDR3 in DNA: TGTGCCAGCAGCCAAGACTTAAACCGCAGACACCATGGCTACACCTTC. Translation gives CASSQDLNRRHHGYTF.

The rearrangement joins TRBV30 to TRBJ1-1, with D possibly matching TRBD1 (5 bases). Trimming removed 1 base at V and 3 bases at J, with 15 bases between. CDR3 length equals 15 residues. The germline V gene has CDR1 GTSNPN and CDR2 SVGIG (reference sequence). CDR3 nucleotides: TGTGCCTGGAGTGGTGGACCCAAAGGGGACACTGAAGCTTTCTTT. Translated: CAWSGGPKGDTEAFF.

This clone appeared a single time. The rearrangement uses TRBV9 and TRBJ2-3; D is perhaps TRBD1 (5 bases). Germline CDR1 reads SGDLS; CDR2 reads YYNGEE. This CDR3 has 14 residues. The V end lost 3 bases, the J end lost 2 bases, and 10 bases lay between the germline ends. In nucleotides, the CDR3 is TGTGCCAGCAGCGACCCTGGGGCCACAGATACGCAGTATTTT. Amino acids: CASSDPGATDTQYF.

The chain links TRBV11-2 to TRBJ2-7; 9 bases line up with TRBD1. Germline CDR1 SGHAT, CDR2 FQNNGV. With V trimmed by 2 bases and J by 0 bases, 5 bases remained unmatched. CDR3 size: 16 residues. For the CDR3, the DNA is TGTGCCAGCAGCTTATGGACAGGGGCAAGCTCCTACGAGCAGTACTTC. It translates to CASSLWTGASSYEQYF.

The gene calls are TRBV28 and TRBJ1-1; unclear D gene. The CDR3 has 10 amino acids. Germline CDR1 MDHEN, CDR2 SYDVKM. The V end was cut by 7 bases, the J end by 10 bases, with 10 bases between. The CDR3 DNA reads TGTGCCAGCAAAGACAACATAGCTTTCTTT. As protein: CASKDNIAFF.

The J gene is TRBJ2-2, the V gene TRBV19; 12 nucleotides agree with TRBD2. J was trimmed by 5 bases and V by 5 bases; bases with no gene match: 9. CDR3 size: 17 residues. CDR1 and CDR2 (germline): LNHDA, SQIVND (reference sequence). The CDR3 DNA follows: TGTGCCAGTAGTTCAGACCAAGGACTAGCGGGAACCGGGGAGCTGTTTTTT. Amino acids: CASSSDQGLAGTGELFF.

This chain links TRBV18 with TRBJ2-3, with 7 bases matching TRBD2. The CDR3 runs to 16 residues. The ends lost 6 bases at V and 0 bases at J; junction bases unmatched: 9. Germline V gene data show CDR1 as KGHSH and CDR2 as LQKENI. CDR3 nucleotides: TGTGCCAGCTCCTCATGGTCTAGCGGTAGCACAGATACGCAGTATTTT. It yields the protein CASSSWSSGSTDTQYF.

The chain uses TRBV19 and TRBJ1-1; TRBD1 might be the D (5 bases). The germline V and J ends were trimmed by 7 bases and 0 bases, with 24 bases remaining between them. Germline CDR1 reads LNHDA; CDR2 reads SQIVND (reference sequence). The CDR3 runs 18 residues. The CDR3 DNA reads as TGTGCCAGTACTCCTAAAGGTGCCAGGGCCCAATTGAACACTGAAGCTTTCTTT. Protein: CASTPKGARAQLNTEAFF.

The rearrangement joins TRBV15 to TRBJ2-1, with 13 bases aligning to TRBD2. The CDR3 spans 15 residues. V shed 1 base, J shed 6 bases, and the junction held 0 bases outside the gene matches. Germline V gene sequence: CDR1 LNHNV, CDR2 YYDKDF (reference sequence). The CDR3 DNA reads TGTGCCACCAGCAGAGGACTAGCGGGAGGCAATGAGCAGTTCTTC. Encoded protein: CATSRGLAGGNEQFF.

Worth noting for this clone: Other DNA sequences from this sample encode an identical CDR3 as well. The chain has TRBV11-3 and TRBJ2-7; possibly TRBD1 for D (5 bases). The germline V gene has CDR1 SGHNT and CDR2 YENEEA. This CDR3 has 13 residues. V was clipped by 3 bases and J by 1 base, with 7 bases between them. CDR3 sequence reads: CASSFSGSYEQYF. In DNA, the CDR3 is TGTGCCAGCAGCTTCTCAGGGTCCTACGAGCAGTACTTC.

The gene calls are TRBV4-2 and TRBJ2-3; the match to TRBD2 covers 11 bases. Looked up from germline, CDR1 is LGHNA and CDR2 is YNFKEQ. With 1 base clipped from V and 6 bases from J, the junction kept 3 bases outside the gene matches. The CDR3 spans 15 residues. CDR3 DNA: TGTGCCAGCAGCCAAGGAACTAGCGGGAGTGATACGCAGTATTTT. Encoded protein: CASSQGTSGSDTQYF.

V and J are TRBV15 and TRBJ1-2, with D maybe TRBD1 (5 bases). V lost 0 bases and J 7 bases, leaving 15 bases between the germline ends. Germline CDR1 reads LNHNV; CDR2 reads YYDKDF (reference sequence). There are 15 residues in the CDR3. The DNA of the CDR3 is TGTGCCACCAGCAGAGATCGGACCCCCGGGGGTGGCTACACCTTC. Translated: CATSRDRTPGGGYTF.